This T cell receptor beta chain was retrieved from a study of low-dose radiotherapy and immunotherapy resistance in tumors. Study at large: For four cycles from cycle 1 day 1, patients took 300 mg oral aspirin daily.

The time point was: after trial treatment. Treatment meaning: LDRT plus nivolumab, ipilimumab, low-dose cyclophosphamide and aspirin (RACIN trial). This clonotype was seen many times. The CDR3 has 15 residues. Looked up from germline, CDR1 is GTSNPN and CDR2 is SVGIG (reference sequence). V lost 3 bases and J 0 bases, leaving 13 bases between the germline ends. Both TCRalpha and TCRbeta chains were reverse transcribed with V-gene-specific primers. With a constant-region primer and a V-primer adapter, TCRs were subjected to about 20 PCR cycles of amplification. In vitro transcription served to amplify the isolated mRNA. TCRdb processed the reads anew with MiXCR; each CDR3 protein has one entry. The data hold just over 90,000 distinct CDR3 sequences, with roughly 20% observed a single time.

V and J are TRBV30 and TRBJ2-3, with D unclear. This material consisted of PBMCs, taken after low-dose radiotherapy plus immunotherapy. The receptor's source is a female donor with ovarian cancer. This chain's CDR3 is CAWSRPALSTDTQYF. The DNA of the CDR3 is TGTGCCTGGAGCCGCCCCGCGCTCAGCACAGATACGCAGTATTTT.